This is a list of T cell receptor beta chains from one sample in a study of long-term antiretroviral therapy in people with HIV. Clones were sequenced by immunoSEQ multiplex PCR, and TCRdb holds only the in-frame ones, with some missing. The sample lists about 40,000 clones; 85% to 90% were seen once. The specimen was unsorted PBMCs, collected 1.2 years after starting antiretroviral therapy. Receptors originate from a woman between 45 and 60 years old with HIV. The CDR3 runs from the conserved cysteine through the conserved F or W. D genes are given only for firm matches. Clone size, where shown, is once, few, many, or a class for clones that have expanded.

CASSFRAPGGTDTQYF	TGTGCCAGCAGCTTCCGGGCCCCGGGGGGCACAGATACGCAGTATTTT	.	TRBJ2-3	TRBV5-6	.
CASSWGQRSPLHF	TGTGCCAGCAGTTGGGGACAACGGTCACCCCTCCACTTT	.	TRBJ1-6	TRBV27	.
CASSRLAGGSSYNEQFF	TGTGCCAGCAGCCGACTAGCGGGGGGTAGCTCCTACAATGAGCAGTTCTTC	.	TRBJ2-1	TRBV7-3	TRBD2
CAISAGGWGTDTQYF	TGTGCCATCTCGGCGGGGGGCTGGGGCACAGATACGCAGTATTTT	.	TRBJ2-3	TRBV2	TRBD2
CASRGPGQGAAGYTF	TGTGCCAGCAGGGGACCGGGACAGGGGGCGGCGGGCTACACCTTC	few	TRBJ1-2	TRBV7-9	TRBD1
CSVRLGGNQPQHF	TGCAGCGTCCGGCTTGGGGGCAATCAGCCCCAGCATTTT	few	TRBJ1-5	TRBV29-1	.
CASNLYNTEAFF	TGTGCCAGCAACCTTTATAACACTGAAGCTTTCTTT	.	TRBJ1-1	TRBV2	.
CASSFGVRNLAKLFF	TGTGCCAGCAGCTTTGGGGTCCGAAACCTGGCAAAACTGTTTTTT	.	TRBJ1-4	TRBV7-9	.
CATSRDRPGYTGELFF	TGTGCCACCAGCAGAGATAGGCCAGGGTACACCGGGGAGCTGTTTTTT	.	TRBJ2-2	TRBV15	.
CATSRDPGTGTYGYTF	TGTGCCACCAGCAGAGATCCCGGGACAGGGACCTATGGCTACACCTTC	.	TRBJ1-2	TRBV15	TRBD1
CASSLGRGSEQYF	TGTGCCAGCAGCTTAGGACGCGGCAGCGAGCAGTACTTC	.	TRBJ2-7	TRBV7-9	.
CAWRLARSFNTGELFF	TGTGCCTGGAGACTAGCGCGGTCTTTCAACACCGGGGAGCTGTTTTTT	.	TRBJ2-2	TRBV30	TRBD2
CASSLDRTLDEQFF	TGTGCCAGCAGCTTAGATCGGACTCTCGATGAGCAGTTCTTC	.	TRBJ2-1	TRBV11-2	.